The next 6 T cell receptor beta chains were all read from a single sample in a study of OX40 agonist ivuxolimab in advanced cancers. Assay: immunoSEQ multiplex PCR; the TCRdb copy retains only in-frame clones and omits some. Among 70,000 to 90,000 clones listed, roughly nine tenths were seen once. The sequences come from CD4+ or CD8+ T cells sorted from blood, collected in a trial of the OX40 agonist ivuxolimab. Every receptor here comes from an adult with an advanced solid tumor such as melanoma, head and neck, liver or kidney cancer.

V gene TRBV7-8 combines with J gene TRBJ2-7; no clear D. Germline CDR1 reads SGHVS; CDR2 reads FQNEAQ. CDR3 length equals 13 residues. Trimming left V 1 base short and J 6 bases short, with 10 bases between. CDR3: CASSLDRVSEQYF. CDR3 nucleotide sequence: TGTGCCAGCAGCTTAGACCGAGTGAGCGAGCAGTACTTC.

This chain joins TRBV4-3 and TRBJ2-7, with D perhaps TRBD1 (6 bases). This CDR3 has 15 amino acids. Germline CDR1 and CDR2: LGHNA and YSLEER. V lost 1 base and J 6 bases, leaving 16 bases between the germline ends. The CDR3 reads CASSQAPGALSEQYF. In DNA, the CDR3 is TGCGCCAGCAGCCAAGCGCCAGGGGCGCTGAGCGAGCAGTACTTC.

The CDR3 DNA is TGTGCCAGCAGCTTAATCCCCACTAGCGGGGGAGGCGGTACGCAGTATTTT. Its protein product is CASSLIPTSGGGGTQYF. The chain joins TRBV7-3 to TRBJ2-3; 11 positions agree with TRBD2. Germline CDR1 and CDR2: SGHTA and FQGTGA. CDR3 length equals 17 residues. The J segment lost 8 bases and the V segment lost 1 base, leaving 11 bases of the junction unmatched.

In this sample, this clone turned up a few times. The genes are TRBV7-9 and TRBJ1-2; D possibly corresponds to TRBD1 (5 bases). Germline V gives CDR1 SEHNR, CDR2 FQNEAQ (reference sequence). V lost 1 base to trimming and J lost 4 bases, with 10 bases between them. This CDR3 region has 14 residues. The CDR3 reads CASSLERGGYGYTF. DNA for the CDR3: TGTGCCAGCAGCTTAGAGAGGGGTGGCTATGGCTACACCTTC.

The rearrangement links TRBV9 to TRBJ2-2; D gene ambiguous. The CDR3 has 15 residues. Trimming left V 4 bases short and J 5 bases short, with 15 bases between. Germline assignment: CDR1 SGDLS and CDR2 YYNGEE. The CDR3 loop reads CASSTSSLQTGELFF. CDR3 in DNA: TGTGCCAGCAGCACGAGCAGTCTGCAAACCGGGGAGCTGTTTTTT.

The chain carries TRBV6-5 and TRBJ1-1; D gene unclear. CDR1 is MNHEY, CDR2 SVGAGI, per germline. Trimming pared 7 bases from V and 4 bases from J, leaving 10 bases between. This CDR3 has 12 residues. This chain's CDR3 is CASKGLGTEAFF. The CDR3 bases are TGTGCCAGCAAGGGATTGGGCACTGAAGCTTTCTTT.